The TCR beta chain described here comes from a study of lymphopenia after photon versus proton radiotherapy. Study results and caveats: In patients who died, overall survival fell as post-nadir TCR diversity dropped more.

About this clone itself: The antigen is unknown.

Trimming cost V 7 bases and J 7 bases, with 15 bases left between them. This CDR3 is built from 14 residues. The germline V gene encodes CDR1 SGHRS and CDR2 YFSETQ. Produced via immunoSEQ multiplex PCR; TCRdb's table is partial and in-frame only. The table has roughly 16,000 clones, about nine tenths seen once. Source: peripheral blood, taken from a patient treated with proton-based radiotherapy. The sequence derives from a man aged 65-85 years with pancreatic cancer. This chain links TRBV5-1 with TRBJ1-6, with D possibly matching TRBD1 (5 bases). CDR3 sequence: CASARVTGNSPLHF. Written as DNA, the CDR3 is TGCGCCAGCGCCAGGGTGACGGGAAATTCACCCCTCCACTTT.